The entry below gives a single T cell receptor beta chain sequence along with its context. Its antigen is unknown. No base-level quality is on record; no much larger clone is a single base apart. At one collaborating source in Seattle, patients were enrolled during active infection and were followed longitudinally through the course of disease. The collaborating institutions used their own protocols to collect whole blood in K2EDTA tubes. For TCRbeta analysis, collaborators shipped samples as frozen whole blood, isolated PBMCs, or DNA extracted from either of those sample types. This sample was taken from a study of blood T cell repertoires in COVID-19 (TCRdb year 2020). At the level of the whole study: Collaborator samples came from the United States, Italy and Spain and covered acute and convalescent phases of COVID-19. The dataset comprised deeply sampled blood TCRbeta repertoires from subjects exposed to, actively infected with, or recovered from COVID-19. The material from the prospective study consisted of cDNA or gDNA derived from T cells, B-cell-depleted T cells, or PBMCs. The repertoires were released in a freely available public database meant as a resource for research on the immune response to SARS-CoV-2. Samples were obtained from the ongoing ImmuneRACE study (first 160 participants) and from 1,200 or so subjects provided by 6 global collaborators. Nearly every sample came with metadata listing a de-identified subject ID, COVID-19 status, age in years and sex. Where HLA class I and class II types were available, the types were taken from metadata supplied by the sample provider, not from assay-based typing. The investigation overall reported the following: How much clinical and demographic metadata was included differed by source and by participant, and the metadata was provided uncurated.

From its cysteine to its phenylalanine, the CDR3 spans 14 amino acids. The read is trimmed to its CDR3 DNA, 42 bases read in frame from base 1. The germline V gene (reference sequence) sets CDR1 to SEHNR and CDR2 to FQNEAQ. V loses 5 bases of germline sequence and J loses 4 bases, and the interval between the two ends is 14 bases. TCRbeta CDR3 regions were amplified from genomic DNA by means of the immunoSEQ Assay, a bias-controlled multiplex PCR. On the study's bioinformatics: Nucleated cell counts per sample were estimated from amplification of reference gene primers within the assay. To quantify the absolute abundance of each unique TCRbeta CDR3 rearrangement, sequence reads were collapsed and filtered. Productive Simpson clonality was computed per sample as the square root of Simpson's diversity index over productive rearrangements. TCRdb limited this immuneACCESS table to in-frame rearrangements with V and J called. A share of clones is missing; checked studies link under half to unresolved V genes, and the rest is unexplained. The V and J calls and clone size are taken from that table; D and trimming were inferred from the DNA. The sample has some 200,000 clones on record, roughly 94% of them singletons. Jointly, the top ten make up about 0.8% of the sample.

The sequence derives from a man aged 25 to 40 with COVID-19, enrolled during active disease. The sequenced sample was peripheral blood. The chain couples TRBV7-9 to TRBJ1-2, with TRBD1 tentatively as D gene (6 bases match). Here the CDR3 is given as CASSTKQGSYGYTF. The DNA sequence is as follows: TGTGCCAGCAGCACAAAACAGGGAAGCTATGGCTACACCTTC.